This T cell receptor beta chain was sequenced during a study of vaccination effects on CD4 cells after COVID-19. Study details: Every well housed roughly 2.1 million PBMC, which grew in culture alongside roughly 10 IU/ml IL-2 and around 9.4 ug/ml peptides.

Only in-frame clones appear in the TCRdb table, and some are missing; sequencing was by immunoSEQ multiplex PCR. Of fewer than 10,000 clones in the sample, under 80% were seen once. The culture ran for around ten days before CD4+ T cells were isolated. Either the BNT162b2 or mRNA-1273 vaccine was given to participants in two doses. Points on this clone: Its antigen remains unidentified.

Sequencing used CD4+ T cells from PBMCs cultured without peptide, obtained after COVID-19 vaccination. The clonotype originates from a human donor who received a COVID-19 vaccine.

The CDR3 sequence: CATPTGRNYGYTF. The CDR3 nucleotides are TGTGCCACCCCCACGGGGCGGAACTATGGCTACACCTTC. J is TRBJ1-2 and V is TRBV24-1; a weak D match, TRBD1 (5 bases). The germline gives CDR1 KGHDR, CDR2 SFDVKD. Trimming took 9 bases from V and 2 from J, leaving 12 bases between them. CDR3 size: 13 residues.